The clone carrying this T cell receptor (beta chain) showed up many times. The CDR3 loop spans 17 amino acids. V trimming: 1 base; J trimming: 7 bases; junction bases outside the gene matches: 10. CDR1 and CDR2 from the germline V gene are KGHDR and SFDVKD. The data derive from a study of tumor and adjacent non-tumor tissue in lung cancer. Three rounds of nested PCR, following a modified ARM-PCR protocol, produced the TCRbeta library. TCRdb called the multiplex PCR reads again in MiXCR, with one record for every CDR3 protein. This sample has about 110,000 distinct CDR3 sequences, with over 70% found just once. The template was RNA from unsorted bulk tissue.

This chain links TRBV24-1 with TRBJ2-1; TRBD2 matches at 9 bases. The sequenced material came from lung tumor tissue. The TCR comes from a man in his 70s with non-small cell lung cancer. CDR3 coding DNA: TGTGCCACCAGTGATTTAATCTCGGCTAGCGGGATAAATGAGCAGTTCTTC. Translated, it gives CATSDLISASGINEQFF.